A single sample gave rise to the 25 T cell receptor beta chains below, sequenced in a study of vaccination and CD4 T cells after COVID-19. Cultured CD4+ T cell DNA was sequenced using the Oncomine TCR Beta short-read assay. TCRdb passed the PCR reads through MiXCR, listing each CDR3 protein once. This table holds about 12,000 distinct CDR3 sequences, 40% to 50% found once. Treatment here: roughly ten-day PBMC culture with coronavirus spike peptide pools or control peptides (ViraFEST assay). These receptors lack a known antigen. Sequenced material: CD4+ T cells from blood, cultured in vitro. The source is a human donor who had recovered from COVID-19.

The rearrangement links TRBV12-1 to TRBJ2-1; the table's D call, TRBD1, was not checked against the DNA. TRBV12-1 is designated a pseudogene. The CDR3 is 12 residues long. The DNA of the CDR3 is TGTGCCAGCAGACAGGGCTACAATGAGCAGTTCTTC. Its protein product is CASRQGYNEQFF.

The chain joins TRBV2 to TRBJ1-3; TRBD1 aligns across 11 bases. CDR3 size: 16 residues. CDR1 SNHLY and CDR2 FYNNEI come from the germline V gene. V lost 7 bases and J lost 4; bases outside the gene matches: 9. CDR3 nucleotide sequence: TGTGCCAGCAAACCGGGACAGGGGGTAGGAGGAAACACCATATATTTT. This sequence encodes CASKPGQGVGGNTIYF.

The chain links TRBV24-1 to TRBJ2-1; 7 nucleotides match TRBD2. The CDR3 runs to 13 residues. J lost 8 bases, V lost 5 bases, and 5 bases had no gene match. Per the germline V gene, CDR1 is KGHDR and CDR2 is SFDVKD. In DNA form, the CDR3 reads TGTGCCACCAGTGCTGGGAGGGTCGATGAGCAGTTCTTC. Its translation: CATSAGRVDEQFF.

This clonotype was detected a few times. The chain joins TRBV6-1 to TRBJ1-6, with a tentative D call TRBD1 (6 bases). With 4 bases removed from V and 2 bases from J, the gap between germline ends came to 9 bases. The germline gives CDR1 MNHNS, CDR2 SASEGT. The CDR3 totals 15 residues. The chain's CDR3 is CASSGRTAYNSPLHF. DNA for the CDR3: TGTGCCAGCAGTGGCAGGACAGCCTATAATTCACCCCTCCACTTT.

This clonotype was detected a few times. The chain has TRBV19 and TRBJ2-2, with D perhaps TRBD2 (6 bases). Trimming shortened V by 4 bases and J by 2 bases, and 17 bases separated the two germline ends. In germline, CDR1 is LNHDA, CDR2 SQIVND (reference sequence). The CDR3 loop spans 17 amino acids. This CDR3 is CASSRSLGTQNTGELFF. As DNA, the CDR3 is TGTGCCAGTAGTAGGAGCCTCGGGACTCAAAACACCGGGGAGCTGTTTTTT.

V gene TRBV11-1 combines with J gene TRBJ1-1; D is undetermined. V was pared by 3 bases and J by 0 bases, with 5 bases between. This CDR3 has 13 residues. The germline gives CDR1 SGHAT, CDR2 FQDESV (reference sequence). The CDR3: CASSFAVNTEAFF. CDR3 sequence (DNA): TGTGCCAGCAGCTTTGCGGTGAACACTGAAGCTTTCTTT.

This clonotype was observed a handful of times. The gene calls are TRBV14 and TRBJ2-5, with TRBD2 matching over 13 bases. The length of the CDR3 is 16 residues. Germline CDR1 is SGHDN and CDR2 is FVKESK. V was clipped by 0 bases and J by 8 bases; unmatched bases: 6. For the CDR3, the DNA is TGTGCCAGCAGCCAAGATCCCGGACTAGCGGGAGTTACCCAGTACTTC. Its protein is CASSQDPGLAGVTQYF. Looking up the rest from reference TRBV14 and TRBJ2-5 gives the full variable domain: EAGVTQFPSHSVIEKGQTVTLRCDPISGHDNLYWYRRVMGKEIKFLLHFVKESKQDESGMPNNRFLAERTGGTYSTLKVQPAELEDSGVYFCASSQDPGLAGVTQYFGPGTRLLVL.

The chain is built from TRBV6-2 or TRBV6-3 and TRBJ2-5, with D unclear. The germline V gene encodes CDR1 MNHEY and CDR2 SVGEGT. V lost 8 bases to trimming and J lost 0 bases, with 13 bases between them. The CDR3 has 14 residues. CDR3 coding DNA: TGTGCCAGCGCCAACGACTTGTACCAAGAGACCCAGTACTTC. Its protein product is CASANDLYQETQYF.

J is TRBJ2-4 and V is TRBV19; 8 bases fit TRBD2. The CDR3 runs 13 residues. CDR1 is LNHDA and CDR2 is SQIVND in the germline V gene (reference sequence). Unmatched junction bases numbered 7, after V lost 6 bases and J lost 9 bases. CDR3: CASSEGLDGIQYF. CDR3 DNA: TGTGCCAGTAGCGAGGGACTAGATGGCATTCAGTACTTC.

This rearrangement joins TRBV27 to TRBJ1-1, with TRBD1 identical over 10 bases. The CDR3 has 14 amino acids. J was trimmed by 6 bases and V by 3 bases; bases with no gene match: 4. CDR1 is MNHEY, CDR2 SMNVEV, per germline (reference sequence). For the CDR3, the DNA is TGTGCCAGCAGTTTGGGCGGACAGGGGGCTGAAGCTTTCTTT. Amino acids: CASSLGGQGAEAFF.

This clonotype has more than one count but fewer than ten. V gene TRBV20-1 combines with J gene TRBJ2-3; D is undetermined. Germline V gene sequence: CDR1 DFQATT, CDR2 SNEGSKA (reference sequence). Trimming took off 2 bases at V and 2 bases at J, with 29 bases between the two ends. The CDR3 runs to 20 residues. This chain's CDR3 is CSARSLLGRLLTPSTDTQYF. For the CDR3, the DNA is TGCAGTGCTAGAAGCCTTTTGGGCCGACTTCTAACCCCGTCCACAGATACGCAGTATTTT.

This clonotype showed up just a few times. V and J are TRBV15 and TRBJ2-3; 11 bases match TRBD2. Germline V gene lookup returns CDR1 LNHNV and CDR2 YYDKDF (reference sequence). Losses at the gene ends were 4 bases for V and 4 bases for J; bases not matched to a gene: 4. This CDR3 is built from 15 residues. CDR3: CATSTGLADSDTQYF. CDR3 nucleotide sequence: TGTGCCACCAGCACGGGACTAGCGGACTCAGATACGCAGTATTTT. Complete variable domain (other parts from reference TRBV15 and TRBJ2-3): DAMVIQNPRYQVTQFGKPVTLSCSQTLNHNVMYWYQQKSSQAPKLLFHYYDKDFNNEADTPDNFQSRRPNTSFCFLDIRSPGLGDTAMYLCATSTGLADSDTQYFGPGTRLTVL.

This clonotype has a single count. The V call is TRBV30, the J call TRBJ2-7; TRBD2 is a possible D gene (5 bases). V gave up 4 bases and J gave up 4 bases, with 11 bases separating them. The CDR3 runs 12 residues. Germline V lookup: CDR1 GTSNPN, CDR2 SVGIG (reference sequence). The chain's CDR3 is CAWKGRGYEQYF. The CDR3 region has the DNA TGTGCCTGGAAAGGACGGGGATACGAGCAGTACTTC.

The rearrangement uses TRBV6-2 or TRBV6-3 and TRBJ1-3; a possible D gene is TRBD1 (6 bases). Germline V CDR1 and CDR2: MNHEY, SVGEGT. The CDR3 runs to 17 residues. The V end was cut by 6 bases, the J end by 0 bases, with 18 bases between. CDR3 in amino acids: CASSQLTGRISGNTIYF. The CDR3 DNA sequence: TGTGCCAGCAGCCAATTGACAGGTCGAATCTCTGGAAACACCATATATTTT.

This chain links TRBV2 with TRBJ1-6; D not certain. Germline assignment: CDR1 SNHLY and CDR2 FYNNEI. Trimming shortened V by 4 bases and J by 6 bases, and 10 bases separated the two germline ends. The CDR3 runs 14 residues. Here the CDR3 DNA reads TGTGCCAGCAGTGTGGGTCAGAGTAATTCACCCCTCCACTTT. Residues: CASSVGQSNSPLHF.

As DNA, the CDR3 is TGTGCCAGCAGCTTAGAGAGGAAAAGGAACACTGAAGCTTTCTTT. It codes for CASSLERKRNTEAFF. The chain has TRBV7-9 and TRBJ1-1; the D is unclear. The CDR3 has 15 residues. The V end lost 1 base, the J end lost 1 base, and 10 bases lay between the germline ends. Germline lookup yields CDR1 SEHNR and CDR2 FQNEAQ (reference sequence).

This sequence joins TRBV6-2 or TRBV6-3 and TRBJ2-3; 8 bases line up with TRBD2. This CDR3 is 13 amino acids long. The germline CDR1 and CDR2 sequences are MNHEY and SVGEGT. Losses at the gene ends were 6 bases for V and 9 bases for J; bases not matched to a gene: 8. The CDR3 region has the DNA TGTGCCAGCAGCCCATGGGGCGGGAGGACGCAGTATTTT. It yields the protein CASSPWGGRTQYF.

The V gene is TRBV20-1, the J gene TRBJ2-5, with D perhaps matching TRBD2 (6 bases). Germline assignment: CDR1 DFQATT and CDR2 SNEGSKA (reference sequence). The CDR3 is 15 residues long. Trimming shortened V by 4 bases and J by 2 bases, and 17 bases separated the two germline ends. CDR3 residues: CSAKRGAGPQETQYF. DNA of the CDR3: TGCAGTGCTAAAAGAGGGGCGGGACCACAAGAGACCCAGTACTTC.

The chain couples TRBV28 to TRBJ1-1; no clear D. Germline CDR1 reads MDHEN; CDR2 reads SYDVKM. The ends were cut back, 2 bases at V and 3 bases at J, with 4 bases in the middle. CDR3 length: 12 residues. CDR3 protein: CASSLIHTEAFF. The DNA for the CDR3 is TGTGCCAGCAGTTTAATACACACTGAAGCTTTCTTT.

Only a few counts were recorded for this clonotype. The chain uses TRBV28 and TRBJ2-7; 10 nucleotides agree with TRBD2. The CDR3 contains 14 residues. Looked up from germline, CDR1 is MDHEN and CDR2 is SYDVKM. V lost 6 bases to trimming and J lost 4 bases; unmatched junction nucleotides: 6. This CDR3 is CASSRAGGVYEQYF. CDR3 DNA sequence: TGTGCCAGCAGCAGAGCGGGAGGGGTATACGAGCAGTACTTC. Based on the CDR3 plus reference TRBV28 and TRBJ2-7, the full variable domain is DVKVTQSSRYLVKRTGEKVFLECVQDMDHENMFWYRQDPGLGLRLIYFSYDVKMKEKGDIPEGYSVSREKKERFSLILESASTNQTSMYLCASSRAGGVYEQYFGPGTRLTVT.

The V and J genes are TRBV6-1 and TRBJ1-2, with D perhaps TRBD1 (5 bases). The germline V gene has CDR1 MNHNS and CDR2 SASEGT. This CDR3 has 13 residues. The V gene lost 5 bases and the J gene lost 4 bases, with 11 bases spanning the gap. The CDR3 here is CASSRTPVYGYTF. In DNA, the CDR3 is TGTGCCAGCAGTCGGACACCAGTCTATGGCTACACCTTC.

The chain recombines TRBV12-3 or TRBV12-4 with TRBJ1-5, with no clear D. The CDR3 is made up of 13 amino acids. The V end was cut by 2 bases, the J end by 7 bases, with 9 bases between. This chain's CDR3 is CASSLRIKQPQHF. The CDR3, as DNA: TGTGCCAGCAGTTTACGGATTAAGCAGCCCCAGCATTTT.

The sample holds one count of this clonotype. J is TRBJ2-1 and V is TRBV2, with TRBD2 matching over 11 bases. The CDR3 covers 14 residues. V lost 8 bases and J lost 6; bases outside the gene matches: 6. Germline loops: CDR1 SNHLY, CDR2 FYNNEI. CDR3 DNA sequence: TGTGCCAGCCAACTAGCGGGAGCACGCAATGAGCAGTTCTTC. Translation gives CASQLAGARNEQFF. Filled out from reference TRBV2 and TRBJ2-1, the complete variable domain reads EPEVTQTPSHQVTQMGQEVILRCVPISNHLYFYWYRQILGQKVEFLVSFYNNEISEKSEIFDDQFSVERPDGSNFTLKIRSTKLEDSAMYFCASQLAGARNEQFFGPGTRLTVL.

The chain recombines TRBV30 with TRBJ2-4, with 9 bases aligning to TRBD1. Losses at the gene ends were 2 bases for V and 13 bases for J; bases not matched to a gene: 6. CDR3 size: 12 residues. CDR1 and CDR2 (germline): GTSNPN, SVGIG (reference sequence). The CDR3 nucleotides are TGTGCCTGGAGTAAGGACAGGGGACAGCAGTACTTC. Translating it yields CAWSKDRGQQYF.

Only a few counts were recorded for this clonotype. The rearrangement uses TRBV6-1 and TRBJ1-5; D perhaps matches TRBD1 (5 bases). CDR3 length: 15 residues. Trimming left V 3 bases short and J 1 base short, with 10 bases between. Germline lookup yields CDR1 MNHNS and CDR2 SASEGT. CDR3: CASSDRDGSNQPQHF. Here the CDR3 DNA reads TGTGCCAGCAGTGACCGGGACGGGAGCAATCAGCCCCAGCATTTT.